This T cell receptor (beta chain) originates from a study of blood T cell repertoires in COVID-19. Study overall: The cDNA or gDNA used as material had been derived from T cells, B-cell-depleted T cells, or PBMCs.

In the authors' workflow: The authors estimated nucleated cell counts from reference gene primer amplification. Method: immunoSEQ multiplex PCR; TCRdb's copy keeps in-frame clones and lacks some. That table is the source of V, J and clone size, and D and trimming were worked out from the DNA. The table shows 110,000 to 150,000 clones, with approximately 80% occurring only once. This clone appeared once. CDR1 and CDR2 (germline): MNHEY, SVGEGT. The CDR3 has 14 residues. The V end lost 2 bases, the J end lost 1 base, and 8 bases lay between the germline ends. This clonotype was obtained from a woman between 50 and 59 years old with acute or convalescent COVID-19. The sample was peripheral blood. The gene calls are TRBV6-2 or TRBV6-3 and TRBJ1-1; D not resolved. The DNA for the CDR3 is TGTGCCAGCAGTTACGTAGGCGGGAACACTGAAGCTTTCTTT. It specifies CASSYVGGNTEAFF.